This T cell receptor beta chain comes out of a study of T cell changes during pregnancy in multiple sclerosis. Libraries were prepared by immunoSEQ multiplex PCR; TCRdb keeps only in-frame clonotypes and omits some of them. The sample includes roughly 29,000 clones, approximately 90% seen only once; the top ten take about 6.4%. CDR1 and CDR2 (germline): SNHLY, FYNNEI. CDR3 length: 12 amino acids. V was clipped by 10 bases and J by 8 bases, with 15 bases between them. This chain connects TRBV2 to TRBJ2-1; possible D gene TRBD2, 5 bases. This clonotype was sampled from a female donor with multiple sclerosis, enrolled in a pregnancy study. Material: CD8+ T cells from peripheral blood mononuclear cells, obtained after pregnancy. CDR3 region: CANILAPHEQFF. In DNA, the CDR3 is TGTGCCAACATCCTAGCTCCCCATGAGCAGTTCTTC.